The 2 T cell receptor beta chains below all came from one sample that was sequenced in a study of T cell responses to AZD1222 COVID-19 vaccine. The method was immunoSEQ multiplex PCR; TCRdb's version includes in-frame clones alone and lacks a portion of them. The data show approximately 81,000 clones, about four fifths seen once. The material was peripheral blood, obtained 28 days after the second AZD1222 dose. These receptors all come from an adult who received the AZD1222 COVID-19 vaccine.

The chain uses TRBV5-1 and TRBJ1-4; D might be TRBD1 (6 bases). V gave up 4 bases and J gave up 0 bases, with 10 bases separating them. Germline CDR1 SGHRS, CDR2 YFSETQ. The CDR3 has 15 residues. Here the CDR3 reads CASSREGATNEKLFF. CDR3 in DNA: TGCGCCAGCAGCAGGGAGGGGGCAACTAATGAAAAACTGTTTTTT.

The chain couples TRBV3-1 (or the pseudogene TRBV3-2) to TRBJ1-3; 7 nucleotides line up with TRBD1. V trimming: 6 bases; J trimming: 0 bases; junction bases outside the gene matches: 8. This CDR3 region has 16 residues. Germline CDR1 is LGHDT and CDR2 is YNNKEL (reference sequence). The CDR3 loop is CASSQLDRTSGNTIYF. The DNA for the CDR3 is TGTGCCAGCAGTCAACTGGACAGGACCTCTGGAAACACCATATATTTT.